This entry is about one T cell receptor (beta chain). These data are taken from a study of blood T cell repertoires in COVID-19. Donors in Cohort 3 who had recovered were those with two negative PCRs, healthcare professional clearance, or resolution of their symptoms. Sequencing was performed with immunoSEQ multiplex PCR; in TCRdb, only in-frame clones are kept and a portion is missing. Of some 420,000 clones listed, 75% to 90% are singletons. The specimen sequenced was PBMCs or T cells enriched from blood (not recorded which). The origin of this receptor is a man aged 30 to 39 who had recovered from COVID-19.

The CDR3: CASRPLGLAGLKQYF. As DNA, the CDR3 is TGTGCCAGTAGACCGCTCGGACTAGCGGGACTTAAGCAGTATTTT. This chain links TRBV19 with TRBJ2-3, with 12 bases fitting TRBD2. The length of the CDR3 is 15 residues. From germline, CDR1 is LNHDA and CDR2 SQIVND (reference sequence). The J segment lost 11 bases and the V segment lost 6 bases, leaving 12 bases of the junction unmatched.